The present entry profiles one T cell receptor beta chain with its context. This clone's antigen is unknown. The CDR3 extends 3 residues past the end of the read, so its final part is completed from the germline J gene. From cysteine to phenylalanine, the CDR3 is 15 amino acids long. The 36 bases shown cover part of the CDR3, and their frame starts at base 1. From a lookup of the germline V gene, CDR1 and CDR2 are MNHNS and SASEGT. V loses 1 base, J loses 4 bases, and the germline ends lie 13 bases apart. Every participant had a single incident cervical HPV16 infection, and women with prevalent HPV16 infections were excluded. Cervical HPV DNA was detected by MY09/MY11 PCR and genotyped by dot-blot hybridization. Roughly 15 mL of heparinized blood was centrifuged, after which the buffy coat was aliquoted, frozen at -30 degrees C, and then stored at -80 degrees C. QIAGEN kits were used to extract genomic DNA from buffy coat specimens.

This sample is drawn from a study of T cells in women clearing cervical HPV infection (dated by TCRdb to the late 2010s). Concerning the study at large: Cases were under 30 women with histologically confirmed HPV16-related CIN3 or worse, including 2 invasive cancers. The approximately 25 controls were women who cleared a single incident HPV16 infection within 12 months without developing precancer or cancer. Since HLA typing was available for only a few women, HLA type could not be ruled out as a confounder. For cases, a median interval of approximately 140 days, with an interquartile range of roughly 80 to 200 days, was observed between lesion detection and blood sampling. In the parent cohort, some 10,000 women aged 18 or older were enrolled in Guanacaste, Costa Rica, during about 1992 to 1994 and were followed for six to seven years. Cases were matched to controls by age within five years and by the year the sample was collected. Blood from cases was collected at the visit where the lesion was first found, while blood from controls was collected once the infection could no longer be detected. Cases had a median age of approximately 34 years and controls had a median age of 38, with no significant differences in baseline characteristics. Five blinded duplicates per group were added as quality controls, giving some 60 samples: 50 or so participants and about ten replicates. An exploratory proof-of-principle case-control study, nested within the Guanacaste HPV Natural History Study in Costa Rica, was conducted to compare TCR repertoires across cervical HPV16 outcomes.

The research as a whole found: Because the number of T cells per sample was unknown, the richness differences could reflect varying T-cell content rather than repertoire biology. CIN3+ cases had significantly higher TCR repertoire richness than controls across sequencing depths, but evenness did not differ between the groups. Whether associations preceded infection or resulted from infection could not be shown with the cross-sectional design, and effector/memory subsets and HPV-specific T cells were not isolated. Random forest classifiers that combined richness and V gene abundances separated cases from controls with an estimated AUC of around 0.87. Cases had lower TRBV6-7 relative abundance than controls (0.11% versus 0.16%; Bonferroni P = 0.0008).

The immunoSEQ assay used multiplex PCR to amplify TCR beta CDR3 regions from an average of roughly 1,200 ng of genomic DNA per sample. Primer bias was corrected in the assay by using a complete synthetic TCR repertoire to establish an amplification baseline. The amplicons were sequenced on the Illumina platform. From the authors' description of their analysis: Sequences were error-corrected by clustering with frequency ratios and a modified nearest-neighbor algorithm and were then analyzed in the immunoSEQ Analyzer with IMGT gene definitions. TCR richness and evenness were averaged over 20 rarefaction repeats at each rarefaction depth, excluding samples with fewer sequences than the depth. Wilcoxon rank sum tests with FDR correction were used to compare relative abundances of V, D and J genes between the groups. Blinded duplicates gave an intraclass correlation of roughly 95% for TCR richness and an average of roughly 76% across under 75 gene segments. The clones in this table, taken by TCRdb from immuneACCESS, are in-frame only. Not every clone is retained; where verified, under half of the shortfall comes from an unresolved V gene, and the cause of the rest is unknown. V, J and clone size are taken as reported in that table, and D and trimming were inferred from the DNA itself. This sample's listing comprises tens of thousands of clones. The ten biggest clones cover less than 6% of the sample.

Sequencing input: blood buffy coat. The sequence derives from a woman aged 18-70 years with a cervical HPV16 infection that either progressed to CIN3+ or cleared (not recorded which). This receptor chain uses TRBV6-1 and TRBJ1-2; the D gene identity is not certain. Partial CDR3 DNA: TGTGCCAGCAGTGAAGTTAGTCACGCTCTCTATGGC. Its amino acids are CASSEVSHALYG. In full, the CDR3 reads CASSEVSHALYGYTF.